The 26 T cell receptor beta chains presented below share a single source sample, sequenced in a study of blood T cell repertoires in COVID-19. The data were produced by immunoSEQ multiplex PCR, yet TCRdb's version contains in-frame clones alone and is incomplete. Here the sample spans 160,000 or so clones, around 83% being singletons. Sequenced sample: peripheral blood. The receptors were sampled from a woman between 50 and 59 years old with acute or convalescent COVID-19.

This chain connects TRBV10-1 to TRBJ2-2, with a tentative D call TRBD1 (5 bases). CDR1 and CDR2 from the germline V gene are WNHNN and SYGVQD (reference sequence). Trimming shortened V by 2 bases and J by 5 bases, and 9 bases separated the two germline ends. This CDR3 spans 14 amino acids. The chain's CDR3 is CASSEGATTGELFF. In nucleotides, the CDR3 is TGCGCCAGCAGTGAGGGGGCGACGACCGGGGAGCTGTTTTTT.

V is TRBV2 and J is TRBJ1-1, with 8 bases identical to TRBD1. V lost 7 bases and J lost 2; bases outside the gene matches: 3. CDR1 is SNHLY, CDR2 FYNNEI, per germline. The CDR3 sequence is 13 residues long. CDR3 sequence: CASTGGANTEAFF. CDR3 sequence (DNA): TGTGCCAGCACAGGGGGCGCAAACACTGAAGCTTTCTTT. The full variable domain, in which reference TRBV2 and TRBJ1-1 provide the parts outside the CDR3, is EPEVTQTPSHQVTQMGQEVILRCVPISNHLYFYWYRQILGQKVEFLVSFYNNEISEKSEIFDDQFSVERPDGSNFTLKIRSTKLEDSAMYFCASTGGANTEAFFGQGTRLTVV.

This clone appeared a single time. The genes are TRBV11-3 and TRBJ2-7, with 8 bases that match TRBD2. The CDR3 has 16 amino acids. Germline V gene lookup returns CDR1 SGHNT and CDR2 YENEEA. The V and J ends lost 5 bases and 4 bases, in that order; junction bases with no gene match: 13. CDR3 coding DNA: TGTGCCAGCAGCCCTGGGGGTAGCGGGACTACTTACGAGCAGTACTTC. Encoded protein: CASSPGGSGTTYEQYF.

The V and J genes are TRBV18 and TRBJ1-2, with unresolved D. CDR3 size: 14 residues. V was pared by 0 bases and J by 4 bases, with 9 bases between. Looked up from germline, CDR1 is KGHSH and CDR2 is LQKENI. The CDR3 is CASSPPGHSYGYTF. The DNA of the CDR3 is TGTGCCAGCTCACCACCGGGTCACAGCTATGGCTACACCTTC. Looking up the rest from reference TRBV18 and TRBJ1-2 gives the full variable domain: NAGVMQNPRHLVRRRGQEARLRCSPMKGHSHVYWYRQLPEEGLKFMVYLQKENIIDESGMPKERFSAEFPKEGPSILRIQQVVRGDSAAYFCASSPPGHSYGYTFGSGTRLTVV.

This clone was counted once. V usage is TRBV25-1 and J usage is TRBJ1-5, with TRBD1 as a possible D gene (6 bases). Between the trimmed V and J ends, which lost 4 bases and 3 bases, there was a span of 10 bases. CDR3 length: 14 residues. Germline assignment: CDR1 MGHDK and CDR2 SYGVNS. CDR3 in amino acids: CASSATGPNQPQHF. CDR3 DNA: TGTGCCAGCAGTGCGACAGGACCCAATCAGCCCCAGCATTTT. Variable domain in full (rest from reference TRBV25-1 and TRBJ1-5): EADIYQTPRYLVIGTGKKITLECSQTMGHDKMYWYQQDPGMELHLIHYSYGVNSTEKGDLSSESTVSRIRTEHFPLTLESARPSHTSQYLCASSATGPNQPQHFGDGTRLSIL.

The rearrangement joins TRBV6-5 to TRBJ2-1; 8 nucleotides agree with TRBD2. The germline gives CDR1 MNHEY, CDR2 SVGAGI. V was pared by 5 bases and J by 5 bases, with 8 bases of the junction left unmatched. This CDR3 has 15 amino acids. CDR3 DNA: TGTGCCAGCAGTCCCCGGACTAGCAATCACAATGAGCAGTTCTTC. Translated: CASSPRTSNHNEQFF.

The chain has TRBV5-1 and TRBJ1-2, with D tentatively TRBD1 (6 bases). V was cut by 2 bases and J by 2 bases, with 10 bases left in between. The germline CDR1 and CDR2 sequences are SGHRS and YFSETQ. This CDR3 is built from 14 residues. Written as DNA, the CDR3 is TGCGCCAGCAGCTTACAGGGACTAAACTATGGCTACACCTTC. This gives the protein CASSLQGLNYGYTF.

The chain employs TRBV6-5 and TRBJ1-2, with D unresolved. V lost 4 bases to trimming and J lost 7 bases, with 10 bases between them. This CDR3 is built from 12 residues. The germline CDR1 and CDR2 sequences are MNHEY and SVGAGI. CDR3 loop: CASSSEGSGYTF. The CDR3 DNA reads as TGTGCCAGCAGTTCTGAGGGTTCTGGCTACACCTTC.

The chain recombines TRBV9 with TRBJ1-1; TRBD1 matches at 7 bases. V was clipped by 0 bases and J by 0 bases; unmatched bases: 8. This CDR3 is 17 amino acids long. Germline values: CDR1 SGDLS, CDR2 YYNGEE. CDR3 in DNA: TGTGCCAGCAGCGTAGATCTGACAGGGCGGGTGAACACTGAAGCTTTCTTT. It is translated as CASSVDLTGRVNTEAFF.

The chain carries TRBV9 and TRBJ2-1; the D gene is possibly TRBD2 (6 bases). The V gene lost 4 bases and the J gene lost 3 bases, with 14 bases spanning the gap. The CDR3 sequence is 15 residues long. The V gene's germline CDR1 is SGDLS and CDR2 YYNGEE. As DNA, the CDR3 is TGTGCCAGCAGCCCCCGGGACTCGGGCTACAATGAGCAGTTCTTC. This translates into CASSPRDSGYNEQFF.

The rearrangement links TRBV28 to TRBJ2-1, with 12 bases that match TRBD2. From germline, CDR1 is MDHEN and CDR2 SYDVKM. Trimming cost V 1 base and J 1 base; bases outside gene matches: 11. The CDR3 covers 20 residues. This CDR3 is CASSLFFGLAGKLSYNEQFF. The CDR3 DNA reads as TGTGCCAGCAGTTTATTTTTTGGACTAGCGGGAAAACTTTCCTACAATGAGCAGTTCTTC.

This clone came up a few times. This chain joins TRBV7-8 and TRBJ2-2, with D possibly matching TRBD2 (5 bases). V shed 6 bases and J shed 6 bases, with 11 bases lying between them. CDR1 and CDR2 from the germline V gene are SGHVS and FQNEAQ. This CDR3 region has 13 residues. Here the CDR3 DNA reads TGTGCCAGCAGGCGCTCCGGGGCCGGGGAGCTGTTTTTT. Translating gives CASRRSGAGELFF.

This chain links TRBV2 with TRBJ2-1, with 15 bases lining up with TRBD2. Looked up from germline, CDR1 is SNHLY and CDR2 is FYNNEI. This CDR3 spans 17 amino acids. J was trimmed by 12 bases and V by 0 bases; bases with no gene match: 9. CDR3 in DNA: TGTGCCAGCAGTGAAGCGCTTTTAGGACTAGCGGGGGGGCGGCAGTTCTTC. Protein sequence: CASSEALLGLAGGRQFF.

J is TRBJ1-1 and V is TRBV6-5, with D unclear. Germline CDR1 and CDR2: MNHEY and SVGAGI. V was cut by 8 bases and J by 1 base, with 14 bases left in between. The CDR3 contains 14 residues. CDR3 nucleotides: TGTGCCAGCCGCCTGGGCACGACGAACACTGAAGCTTTCTTT. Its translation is CASRLGTTNTEAFF.

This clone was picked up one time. The CDR3 DNA sequence: TGTGCCAGCAGCTTGGGGGGGGGCAGGGTAGATACGCAGTATTTT. It specifies CASSLGGGRVDTQYF. The chain couples TRBV5-4 to TRBJ2-3, with D possibly TRBD2 on 7 matching bases. The CDR3 loop spans 15 amino acids. The germline V and J ends were trimmed by 0 bases and 5 bases, with 13 bases remaining between them. Germline V gene lookup returns CDR1 SGHNT and CDR2 YYREEE (reference sequence).

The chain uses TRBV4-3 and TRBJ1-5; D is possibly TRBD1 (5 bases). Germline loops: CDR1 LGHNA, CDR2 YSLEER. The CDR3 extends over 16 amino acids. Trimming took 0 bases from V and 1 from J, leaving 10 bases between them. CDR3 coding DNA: TGCGCCAGCAGCCAAGATTTTCCAGGGAGCAATCAGCCCCAGCATTTT. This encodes CASSQDFPGSNQPQHF.

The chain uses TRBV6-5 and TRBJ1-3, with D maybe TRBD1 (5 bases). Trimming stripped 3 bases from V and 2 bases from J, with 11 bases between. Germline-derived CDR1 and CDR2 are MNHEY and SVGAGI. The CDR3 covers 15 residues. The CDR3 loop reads CASSYSFRAGNTIYF. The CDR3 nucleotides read TGTGCCAGCAGTTATTCATTCAGGGCTGGAAACACCATATATTTT.

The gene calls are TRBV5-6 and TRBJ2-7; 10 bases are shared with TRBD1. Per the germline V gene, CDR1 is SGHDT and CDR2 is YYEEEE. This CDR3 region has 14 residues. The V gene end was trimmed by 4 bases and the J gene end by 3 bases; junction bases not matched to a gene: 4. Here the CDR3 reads CASSTGQGRYEQYF. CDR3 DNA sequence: TGTGCCAGCAGCACGGGACAGGGGCGCTACGAGCAGTACTTC. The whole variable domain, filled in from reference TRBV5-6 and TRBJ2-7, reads DAGVTQSPTHLIKTRGQQVTLRCSPKSGHDTVSWYQQALGQGPQFIFQYYEEEERQRGNFPDRFSGHQFPNYSSELNVNALLLGDSALYLCASSTGQGRYEQYFGPGTRLTVT.

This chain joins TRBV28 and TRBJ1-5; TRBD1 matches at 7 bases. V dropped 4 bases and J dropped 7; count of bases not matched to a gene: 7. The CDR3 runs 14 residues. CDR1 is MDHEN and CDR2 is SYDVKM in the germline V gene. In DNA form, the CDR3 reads TGTGCCAGCAGTTCGACAGGGTTGTGGCAGCCCCAGCATTTT. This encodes CASSSTGLWQPQHF.

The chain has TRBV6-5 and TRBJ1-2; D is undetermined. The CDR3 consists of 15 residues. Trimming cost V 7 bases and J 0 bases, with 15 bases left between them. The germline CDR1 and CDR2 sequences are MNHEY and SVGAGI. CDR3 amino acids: CASTRQLGSNYGYTF. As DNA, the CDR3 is TGTGCCAGCACACGACAACTTGGTTCTAACTATGGCTACACCTTC.

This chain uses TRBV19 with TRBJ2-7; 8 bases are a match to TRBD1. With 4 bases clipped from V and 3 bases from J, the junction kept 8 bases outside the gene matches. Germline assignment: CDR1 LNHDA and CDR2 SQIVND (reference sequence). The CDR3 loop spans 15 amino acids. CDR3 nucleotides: TGTGCCAGTAGTAGGTCCCAGACAGGGGTCTACGAGCAGTACTTC. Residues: CASSRSQTGVYEQYF.

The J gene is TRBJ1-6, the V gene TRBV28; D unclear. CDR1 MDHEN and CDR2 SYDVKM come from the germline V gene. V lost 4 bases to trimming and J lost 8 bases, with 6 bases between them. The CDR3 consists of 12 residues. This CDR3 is CASSSPYSPLHF. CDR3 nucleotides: TGTGCCAGCAGTTCCCCATATTCACCCCTCCACTTT.

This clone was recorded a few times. The CDR3 DNA follows: TGTGCCAGCAGCCTCTTTCAGGGTGGCGGCAATCAGCCCCAGCATTTT. This sequence encodes CASSLFQGGGNQPQHF. This chain connects TRBV7-2 to TRBJ1-5, with D possibly TRBD1 on 5 matching bases. Trimming cost V 5 bases and J 2 bases, with 16 bases left between them. Germline V gene lookup returns CDR1 SGHTA and CDR2 FQGNSA. This CDR3 spans 16 amino acids.

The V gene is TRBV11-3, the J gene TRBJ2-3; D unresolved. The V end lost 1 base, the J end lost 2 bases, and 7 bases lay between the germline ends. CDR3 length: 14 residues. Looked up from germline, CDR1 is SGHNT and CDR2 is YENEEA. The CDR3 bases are TGTGCCAGCAGCTTAGCTGCGGCCACAGATACGCAGTATTTT. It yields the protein CASSLAAATDTQYF. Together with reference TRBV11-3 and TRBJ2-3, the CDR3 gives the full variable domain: EAGVVQSPRYKIIEKKQPVAFWCNPISGHNTLYWYLQNLGQGPELLIRYENEEAVDDSQLPKDRFSAERLKGVDSTLKIQPAELGDSAVYLCASSLAAATDTQYFGPGTRLTVL.

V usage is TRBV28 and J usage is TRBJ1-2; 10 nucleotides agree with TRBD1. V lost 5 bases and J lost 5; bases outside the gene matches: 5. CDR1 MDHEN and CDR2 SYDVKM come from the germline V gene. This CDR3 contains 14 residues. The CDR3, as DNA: TGTGCCAGCAGTCCGGGACAGGGGTCTTATGGCTACACCTTC. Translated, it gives CASSPGQGSYGYTF.

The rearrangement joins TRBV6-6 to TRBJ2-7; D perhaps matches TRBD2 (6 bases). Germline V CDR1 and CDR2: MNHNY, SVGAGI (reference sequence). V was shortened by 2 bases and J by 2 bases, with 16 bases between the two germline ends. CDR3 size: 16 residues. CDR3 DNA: TGTGCCAGCAGTTACAATTTGCGGGAAGAGGCCTACGAGCAGTACTTC. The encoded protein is CASSYNLREEAYEQYF.